This T cell receptor (beta chain) emerged from a study of blood T cell repertoires in COVID-19. Background on the study: T cells, B-cell-depleted T cells, or PBMCs supplied cDNA or gDNA.

Data came from immunoSEQ multiplex PCR; TCRdb stores just in-frame clones and leaves some out. Altogether 150,000 to 200,000 clones are present, 65% to 85% being singletons, with the ten largest covering approximately 10%. V lost 2 bases, J lost 2 bases, and 6 bases lay in between. Germline V CDR1 and CDR2: MGHRA, YSYEKL. The CDR3 has 13 amino acids. This chain links TRBV4-1 with TRBJ1-1; no firm D call. The clonotype was recovered from a man aged 60 to 75 with active or convalescent COVID-19. Sequencing was carried out using peripheral blood. CDR3 protein: CASSQQVNTEAFF. The CDR3 DNA is TGCGCCAGCAGCCAACAGGTAAACACTGAAGCTTTCTTT.